This T cell receptor beta chain was recorded in a study of T cells in Graves' hyperthyroidism and ophthalmopathy. About the study: The initial diagnosis was the point when peripheral blood was collected, ahead of any treatment.

Amplified TCR beta CDR3 regions came from RNA transcripts. First-round RT-PCR targeting the TCR CDR3 was performed with the HTBI primer set. TCRdb re-called the multiplex PCR reads through MiXCR, storing one row per CDR3 protein. In the table there are approximately 100,000 distinct CDR3 sequences, less than 55% of which are singletons. Patients between 18 and 65 years old had hyperthyroidism, newly diagnosed and lasting under 2 months. This CDR3 spans 14 amino acids. Germline V CDR1 and CDR2: SGHDT, YYEEEE. Only a few counts were recorded for this clonotype. At one end, the junction sequence differs from germline, possibly due to a read error.

Sequencing was performed on blood. This clonotype was sampled from a man aged 40-49 years with Graves' hyperthyroidism. The chain uses TRBV5-6 and TRBJ2-1, with D perhaps being TRBD1 or TRBD2 (5 bases each). As DNA, the CDR3 is TGTGCCGGCAGCTTGAGGGGTAGAGCCAATGAGCAGTTCTTC. It codes for CAGSLRGRANEQFF.